The 17 T cell receptor beta chains below come from one sample, sequenced in a study of T cell responses to AZD1222 COVID-19 vaccine. Profiled with immunoSEQ multiplex PCR; TCRdb holds only in-frame clones, not every one. This sample has some 140,000 clones, with roughly 80% found just once. The source material was peripheral blood, sampled on day 0 of AZD1222 vaccination. The receptor source for this set is an adult in good health.

This clone turned up a few times. The chain carries TRBV6-5 and TRBJ1-5; the match to TRBD1 covers 8 bases. Losses at the gene ends were 6 bases for V and 1 base for J; bases not matched to a gene: 2. Per germline, CDR1 MNHEY and CDR2 SVGAGI. The CDR3 sequence is 14 residues long. Written as DNA, the CDR3 is TGTGCCAGCAGGGACAGGGTGAGCAATCAGCCCCAGCATTTT. Its protein is CASRDRVSNQPQHF.

The chain combines TRBV6-6 with TRBJ1-3; D remains ambiguous. Deletions cut 8 bases from V and 0 bases from J, with 17 bases between. Per the germline V gene, CDR1 is MNHNY and CDR2 is SVGAGI (reference sequence). The CDR3 is 16 residues long. CDR3 in DNA: TGTGCCAGCGCCCTTGGACCACCGCTCTCTGGAAACACCATATATTTT. As protein: CASALGPPLSGNTIYF.

This chain connects TRBV27 to TRBJ1-6, with D possibly matching TRBD1 (5 bases). The V end was cut by 1 base, the J end by 4 bases, with 11 bases between. The CDR3 extends over 16 amino acids. Germline V gives CDR1 MNHEY, CDR2 SMNVEV (reference sequence). CDR3 region: CASSLLSGGYNSPLHF. CDR3 sequence (DNA): TGTGCCAGCAGTTTATTAAGTGGGGGTTATAATTCACCCCTCCACTTT.

This clone was detected a few times. The V call is TRBV18, the J call TRBJ1-1; 7 bases line up with TRBD1. The junction had 2 bases not matched to a gene; V was cut back by 3 bases and J by 1 base. The CDR3 is 14 residues long. Germline V gene data show CDR1 as KGHSH and CDR2 as LQKENI. In DNA, the CDR3 is TGTGCCAGCTCACCTAACAGGGGGAACACTGAAGCTTTCTTT. Encoded protein: CASSPNRGNTEAFF. Filled out from reference TRBV18 and TRBJ1-1, the complete variable domain reads NAGVMQNPRHLVRRRGQEARLRCSPMKGHSHVYWYRQLPEEGLKFMVYLQKENIIDESGMPKERFSAEFPKEGPSILRIQQVVRGDSAAYFCASSPNRGNTEAFFGQGTRLTVV.

J is TRBJ2-7 and V is TRBV27; no clear D gene. Trimming stripped 7 bases from V and 0 bases from J, with 10 bases between. Germline V CDR1 and CDR2: MNHEY, SMNVEV (reference sequence). CDR3 length equals 13 residues. The CDR3 DNA follows: TGTGCCAGCATCTCCGTGAGCTCCTACGAGCAGTACTTC. Amino acid sequence: CASISVSSYEQYF.

The table lists this clone with a count of one. DNA for the CDR3: TGTGCCAGCAGGACCGCCCCTGGATCCTACGAGCAGTACTTC. Translating it yields CASRTAPGSYEQYF. V gene TRBV4-2 combines with J gene TRBJ2-7; D not certain. From germline, CDR1 is LGHNA and CDR2 YNFKEQ. The CDR3 runs 14 residues. Trimming took off 6 bases at V and 1 base at J, with 13 bases between the two ends.

CDR3 region: CASSAGGQGEGYEQYF. CDR3 sequence (DNA): TGTGCCAGCAGCGCGGGGGGACAGGGGGAAGGCTACGAGCAGTACTTC. This sequence joins TRBV11-1 and TRBJ2-7, with TRBD1 matching over 11 bases. V was pared by 5 bases and J by 3 bases, with 9 bases of the junction left unmatched. CDR1 and CDR2 from the germline V gene are SGHAT and FQDESV (reference sequence). CDR3 length: 16 residues.

The rearrangement joins TRBV6-6 to TRBJ1-1; a possible D gene is TRBD1 (5 bases). CDR1 and CDR2 (germline): MNHNY, SVGAGI (reference sequence). The CDR3 has 16 residues. V was shortened by 5 bases and J by 2 bases, with 18 bases between the two germline ends. CDR3 sequence reads: CASSQETEFFNTEAFF. The CDR3 coding sequence is TGTGCCAGCAGTCAGGAGACAGAGTTCTTTAACACTGAAGCTTTCTTT.

The CDR3 here is CASTEDRGVGQYF. The CDR3 nucleotides read TGTGCCTCTACCGAGGACAGGGGGGTTGGGCAGTACTTC. V is TRBV30 and J is TRBJ2-7; TRBD1 aligns across 10 bases. There are 13 residues in the CDR3. Germline V lookup: CDR1 GTSNPN, CDR2 SVGIG (reference sequence). With V trimmed by 7 bases and J by 9 bases, 12 bases remained unmatched.

This clone was picked up one time. A junction boundary mismatches the germline segment, possibly from a read error. This CDR3 reads CASSSRAPPERDF. The CDR3 nucleotides read TGTGCCAGCAGCTCTAGAGCCCCCCCAGAGCGGGATTTT. The chain employs TRBV7-8 and TRBJ2-3, with TRBD2 as a possible D gene (6 bases). Germline CDR1 SGHVS, CDR2 FQNEAQ. The CDR3 runs to 13 residues.

The chain is built from TRBV3-1 (or the pseudogene TRBV3-2) and TRBJ1-1, with 8 bases aligning to TRBD1. From germline, CDR1 is LGHDT and CDR2 YNNKEL (reference sequence). V gave up 3 bases and J gave up 3 bases; unmatched junction bases: 12. The CDR3 is made up of 17 amino acids. Written as DNA, the CDR3 is TGTGCCAGCAGCCAGGTGGACAGGGTGGGTTTGCACACTGAAGCTTTCTTT. Translation gives CASSQVDRVGLHTEAFF.

This chain links TRBV16 with TRBJ1-2; TRBD1 matches at 7 bases. This CDR3 contains 15 residues. The junction had 6 bases not matched to a gene; V was cut back by 2 bases and J by 3 bases. Germline V gene lookup returns CDR1 KGHSY and CDR2 FQNENV. The CDR3 reads CASSQVGDSYYGYTF. The CDR3 DNA reads as TGTGCCAGCAGCCAAGTCGGGGACAGCTACTATGGCTACACCTTC.

The rearrangement joins TRBV5-1 to TRBJ1-2; 7 bases align to TRBD1. The CDR3 length is 13 residues. Germline lookup yields CDR1 SGHRS and CDR2 YFSETQ. The J segment lost 4 bases and the V segment lost 7 bases, leaving 7 bases of the junction unmatched. DNA of the CDR3: TGCGCCAGCGCGGCCGGGACAGTCTATGGCTACACCTTC. It codes for CASAAGTVYGYTF.

The rearrangement links TRBV13 to TRBJ2-7; possibly TRBD1 for D (5 bases). CDR1 and CDR2 (germline): PRHDT, FYEKMQ (reference sequence). V lost 5 bases to trimming and J lost 4 bases, with 15 bases between them. This CDR3 contains 14 residues. The CDR3 is CASSASPDSYEQYF. In DNA form, the CDR3 reads TGTGCCAGCAGCGCCTCCCCCGACAGTTACGAGCAGTACTTC.

The V and J genes are TRBV5-1 and TRBJ2-2; TRBD1 might be the D (5 bases). The length of the CDR3 is 13 residues. V lost 2 bases and J 3 bases, leaving 5 bases between the germline ends. Germline loops: CDR1 SGHRS, CDR2 YFSETQ. CDR3 DNA sequence: TGCGCCAGCAGCTTACAGGACACCGGGGAGCTGTTTTTT. It specifies CASSLQDTGELFF.

The chain is built from TRBV28 and TRBJ1-4; 9 bases are shared with TRBD1. Germline loops: CDR1 MDHEN, CDR2 SYDVKM. CDR3 length: 15 amino acids. V lost 5 bases, J lost 6 bases, and 7 bases stayed unmatched. CDR3 sequence: CASSPTGTGYEKLFF. The CDR3 coding sequence is TGTGCCAGCAGTCCAACCGGGACAGGGTATGAAAAACTGTTTTTT.

V gene TRBV5-1 combines with J gene TRBJ1-3, with a tentative D call TRBD1 (6 bases). The CDR3 contains 12 residues. Trimming cost V 4 bases and J 4 bases, with 6 bases left between them. The germline V gene has CDR1 SGHRS and CDR2 YFSETQ. The CDR3 coding sequence is TGCGCCAGCAGCCAGGGGGGAAACACCATATATTTT. It yields the protein CASSQGGNTIYF.